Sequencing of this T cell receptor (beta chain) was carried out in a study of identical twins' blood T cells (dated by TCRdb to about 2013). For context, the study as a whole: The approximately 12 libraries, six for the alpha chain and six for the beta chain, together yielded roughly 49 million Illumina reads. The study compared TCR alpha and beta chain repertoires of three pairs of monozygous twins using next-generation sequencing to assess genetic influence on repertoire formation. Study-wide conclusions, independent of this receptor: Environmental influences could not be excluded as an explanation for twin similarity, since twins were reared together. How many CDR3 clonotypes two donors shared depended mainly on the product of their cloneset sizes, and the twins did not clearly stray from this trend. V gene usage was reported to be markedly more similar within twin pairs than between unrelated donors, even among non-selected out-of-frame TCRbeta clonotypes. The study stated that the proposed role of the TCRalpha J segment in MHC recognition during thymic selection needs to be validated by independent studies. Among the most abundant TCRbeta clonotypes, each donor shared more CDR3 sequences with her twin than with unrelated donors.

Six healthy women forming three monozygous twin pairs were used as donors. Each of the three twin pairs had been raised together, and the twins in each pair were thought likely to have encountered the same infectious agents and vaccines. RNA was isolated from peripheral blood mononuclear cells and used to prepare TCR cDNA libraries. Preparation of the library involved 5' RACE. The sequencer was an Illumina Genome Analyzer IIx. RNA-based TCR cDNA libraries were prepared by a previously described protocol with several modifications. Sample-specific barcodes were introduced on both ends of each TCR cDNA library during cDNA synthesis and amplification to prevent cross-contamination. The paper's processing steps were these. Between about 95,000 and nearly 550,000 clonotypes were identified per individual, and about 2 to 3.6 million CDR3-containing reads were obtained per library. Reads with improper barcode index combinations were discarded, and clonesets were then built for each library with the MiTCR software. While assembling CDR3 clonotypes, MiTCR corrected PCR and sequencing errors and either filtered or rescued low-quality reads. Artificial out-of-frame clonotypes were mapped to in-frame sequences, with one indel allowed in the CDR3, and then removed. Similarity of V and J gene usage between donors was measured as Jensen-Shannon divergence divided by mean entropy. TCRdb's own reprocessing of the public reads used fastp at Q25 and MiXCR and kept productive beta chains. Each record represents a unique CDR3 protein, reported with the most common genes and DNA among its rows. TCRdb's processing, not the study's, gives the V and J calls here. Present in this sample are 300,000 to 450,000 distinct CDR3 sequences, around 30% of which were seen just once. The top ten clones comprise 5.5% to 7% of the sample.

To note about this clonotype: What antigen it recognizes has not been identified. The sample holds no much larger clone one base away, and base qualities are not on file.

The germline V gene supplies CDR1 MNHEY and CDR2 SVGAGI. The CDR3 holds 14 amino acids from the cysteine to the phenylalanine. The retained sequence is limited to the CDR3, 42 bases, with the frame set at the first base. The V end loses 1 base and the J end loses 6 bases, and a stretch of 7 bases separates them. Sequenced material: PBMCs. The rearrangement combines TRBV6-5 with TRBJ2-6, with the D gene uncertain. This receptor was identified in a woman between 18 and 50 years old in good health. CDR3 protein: CASSYLAEANVLTF. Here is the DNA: TGTGCCAGCAGTTACTTGGCGGAGGCCAACGTCCTGACTTTC.